Following are 19 T cell receptor beta chains from one sample sequenced in a study of T cell repertoires in aging, cancer and after chemotherapy. Peripheral blood genomic DNA, not sorted cells or RNA, was the template. TRB rearrangements spanning V, D and J were amplified using mixed TRB-A/B primers. MiXCR, run by TCRdb on the multiplex PCR reads, gives a single entry per CDR3 protein. The sample includes a few thousand distinct CDR3 sequences, around 50% seen only once; the top ten take 56%. The sample consisted of blood. These receptors were obtained from a human donor with a blood cancer.

For this clonotype: A read error may account for a junction end that differs from germline. The rearrangement links TRBV6-2 or TRBV6-3 to TRBJ2-5; D remains ambiguous. In germline, CDR1 is MNHEY, CDR2 SVGEGT. The CDR3 sequence is 12 residues long. The CDR3 region has the DNA TGTGCCAGCAGTGACTCCTTAAAGACCCAGTACTTC. This encodes CASSDSLKTQYF.

This rearrangement joins TRBV12-3 or TRBV12-4 to TRBJ2-3, with D possibly being TRBD1 or TRBD2 (5 bases each). The CDR3 is 14 amino acids. V was cut by 7 bases and J by 5 bases, with 16 bases left in between. The CDR3 reads CASKGRPIGDTQYF. In DNA form, the CDR3 reads TGTGCCAGCAAGGGACGGCCAATAGGAGATACGCAGTATTTT.

This clonotype was found once. The chain combines TRBV7-2 with TRBJ2-7; D possibly corresponds to TRBD1 (6 bases). With the DNA end fitting TRBJ1-2 better, the J assignment may be wrong. CDR3 length: 12 amino acids. The germline CDR1 and CDR2 sequences are SGHTA and FQGNSA. CDR3 residues: CASSLRGRGYTF. The CDR3, as DNA: TGTGCCAGCAGCCTCAGGGGTAGAGGCTACACCTTC.

This clonotype was seen just once. This chain connects TRBV18 to TRBJ2-1; D gene ambiguous. V shed 0 bases and J shed 10 bases, with 13 bases lying between them. Germline assignment: CDR1 KGHSH and CDR2 LQKENI. The CDR3 consists of 14 residues. The CDR3 nucleotides read TGTGCCAGCTCACCACCCGGAAAAAGCAGGGAGCAGTTCTTC. It is translated as CASSPPGKSREQFF.

Written as DNA, the CDR3 is TGTGCCACCAGCAGATACAGGGGTAGGAAAGAGACCCAGTACTTC. It specifies CATSRYRGRKETQYF. The chain links TRBV15 to TRBJ2-5; the match to TRBD1 covers 7 bases. The CDR3 is 15 amino acids. J lost 3 bases, V lost 2 bases, and 6 bases had no gene match. Germline values: CDR1 LNHNV, CDR2 YYDKDF (reference sequence).

The CDR3 bases are TGTGCCTGGAACCTTAGAGGGAGCCTCTACGAGCAGTACTTC. Translating it yields CAWNLRGSLYEQYF. This sequence joins TRBV30 and TRBJ2-7; a possible D gene is TRBD2 (5 bases). V lost 4 bases to trimming and J lost 3 bases, with 16 bases between them. This CDR3 contains 14 residues. Germline V CDR1 and CDR2: GTSNPN, SVGIG (reference sequence). Full variable domain (rest looked up from reference TRBV30 and TRBJ2-7): SQTIHQWPATLVQPVGSPLSLECTVEGTSNPNLYWYRQAAGRGLQLLFYSVGIGQISSEVPQNLSASRPQDRQFILSSKKLLLSDSGFYLCAWNLRGSLYEQYFGPGTRLTVT.

The CDR3 loop is CSVEITGGPPGELFF. The CDR3 nucleotides read TGCAGCGTTGAAATTACGGGAGGCCCACCCGGGGAGCTGTTTTTT. This sequence joins TRBV29-1 and TRBJ2-2, with 7 bases matching TRBD2. This CDR3 is built from 15 residues. J gave up 6 bases and V 2 bases, and 9 bases lay outside the gene matches. Germline CDR1 is SQVTM and CDR2 is ANQGSEA.

The genes are TRBV19 and TRBJ1-2, with TRBD1 identical over 8 bases. This CDR3 has 14 residues. V was pared by 5 bases and J by 8 bases, with 10 bases of the junction left unmatched. Germline V gene data show CDR1 as LNHDA and CDR2 as SQIVND (reference sequence). Here the CDR3 reads CASSVTGTGYGYTF. In DNA, the CDR3 is TGTGCCAGTAGTGTAACCGGGACAGGCTACGGCTACACCTTC. Full variable domain (outside the CDR3, taken from reference TRBV19 and TRBJ1-2): DGGITQSPKYLFRKEGQNVTLSCEQNLNHDAMYWYRQDPGQGLRLIYYSQIVNDFQKGDIAEGYSVSREKKESFPLTVTSAQKNPTAFYLCASSVTGTGYGYTFGSGTRLTVV.

The chain is built from TRBV20-1 and TRBJ2-3; D assignment may be TRBD1 or TRBD2 (5 bases each). Germline V lookup: CDR1 DFQATT, CDR2 SNEGSKA (reference sequence). Trimming stripped 3 bases from V and 1 base from J, with 11 bases between. The CDR3 has 14 residues. CDR3 sequence reads: CSASEGSRTDTQYF. The CDR3 DNA is TGCAGTGCTAGTGAGGGGTCTCGCACAGATACGCAGTATTTT.

As to this clonotype: A junction end diverges from the germline sequence, so it may reflect a read error. The chain carries TRBV30 and TRBJ2-2; either TRBD1 or TRBD2 may supply D (5 bases each). Germline assignment: CDR1 GTSNPN and CDR2 SVGIG (reference sequence). The CDR3 has 13 amino acids. CDR3: CAWSAHGAGELSF. Here the CDR3 DNA reads TGTGCCTGGAGTGCCCATGGGGCCGGGGAGCTGTCTTTT.

This clonotype was seen a few times. V is TRBV29-1 and J is TRBJ2-5; a weak D match, TRBD2 (6 bases). CDR1 SQVTM and CDR2 ANQGSEA come from the germline V gene. V was trimmed by 6 bases and J by 0 bases, leaving 11 bases between them. CDR3 length equals 13 residues. The CDR3 DNA reads TGCAGCGTAAAAGGGACTGACCAAGAGACCCAGTACTTC. Translated, it gives CSVKGTDQETQYF.

The chain links TRBV11-1 to TRBJ1-2, with a possible D match to TRBD1 (5 bases). V was shortened by 5 bases and J by 7 bases, with 17 bases between the two germline ends. This CDR3 comprises 14 residues. The germline gives CDR1 SGHAT, CDR2 FQDESV (reference sequence). This CDR3 reads CASSGPRRGVGYTF. The CDR3 region has the DNA TGTGCCAGCAGCGGGCCGCGGAGGGGAGTTGGCTACACCTTC.

V usage is TRBV6-5 and J usage is TRBJ1-2, with D unclear. In germline, CDR1 is MNHEY, CDR2 SVGAGI. The CDR3 runs to 16 residues. The V end was cut by 0 bases, the J end by 4 bases, with 15 bases between. CDR3 sequence: CASSYSGAPRGYGYTF. CDR3 DNA sequence: TGTGCCAGCAGTTACTCGGGTGCGCCTCGGGGCTATGGCTACACCTTC.

The chain employs TRBV10-3 and TRBJ1-6; TRBD1 agrees at 9 bases. With 3 bases clipped from V and 9 bases from J, the junction kept 12 bases outside the gene matches. Germline V gene sequence: CDR1 ENHRY, CDR2 SYGVKD. The CDR3 is made up of 17 amino acids. The CDR3 protein is CAISESLGQGGSSPLHF. The CDR3, as DNA: TGTGCCATCAGTGAATCATTGGGACAGGGAGGAAGTTCACCCCTCCACTTT.

The V gene is TRBV30, the J gene TRBJ1-1; D gene ambiguous. Germline lookup yields CDR1 GTSNPN and CDR2 SVGIG (reference sequence). This CDR3 comprises 13 residues. V was trimmed by 2 bases and J by 1 base, leaving 8 bases between them. The CDR3 loop reads CAWSLTKNTEAFF. CDR3 DNA: TGTGCCTGGAGTTTAACCAAGAACACTGAAGCTTTCTTT. Full variable domain (remainder filled in from reference TRBV30 and TRBJ1-1): SQTIHQWPATLVQPVGSPLSLECTVEGTSNPNLYWYRQAAGRGLQLLFYSVGIGQISSEVPQNLSASRPQDRQFILSSKKLLLSDSGFYLCAWSLTKNTEAFFGQGTRLTVV.

The rearrangement uses TRBV6-5 and TRBJ2-7, with TRBD2 matching over 9 bases. With V trimmed by 2 bases and J by 7 bases, 9 bases remained unmatched. Germline V CDR1 and CDR2: MNHEY, SVGAGI. The CDR3 extends over 15 amino acids. The CDR3 reads CASSYAREGPGEQYF. For the CDR3, the DNA is TGTGCCAGCAGTTACGCGCGGGAGGGCCCAGGAGAGCAGTACTTC.

V is TRBV11-3 and J is TRBJ1-2; weak D call: TRBD1 (6 bases). This CDR3 is 13 amino acids long. Germline-derived CDR1 and CDR2 are SGHNT and YENEEA. The V end lost 4 bases, the J end lost 2 bases, and 8 bases lay between the germline ends. CDR3 nucleotides: TGTGCCAGCAGCTCACAGGGCAACTATGGCTACACCTTC. Translation gives CASSSQGNYGYTF.

This clonotype has only one observation. This chain connects TRBV7-2 to TRBJ1-2; D is unresolved. CDR3 length equals 11 residues. Germline lookup yields CDR1 SGHTA and CDR2 FQGNSA. V lost 8 bases and J lost 1, with 5 bases in between. CDR3 sequence reads: CASSDNYGYTF. In DNA, the CDR3 is TGTGCCAGCTCAGATAACTATGGCTACACCTTC.

This sequence joins TRBV7-2 and TRBJ2-5; 9 positions agree with TRBD1. CDR3 size: 15 residues. The V gene end was trimmed by 4 bases and the J gene end by 9 bases; junction bases not matched to a gene: 12. Germline CDR1 is SGHTA and CDR2 is FQGNSA. The CDR3 nucleotides are TGTGCCAGCAGCTCTATCCCGACAGGGGGGGTGGCCCAGTACTTC. Protein product: CASSSIPTGGVAQYF.